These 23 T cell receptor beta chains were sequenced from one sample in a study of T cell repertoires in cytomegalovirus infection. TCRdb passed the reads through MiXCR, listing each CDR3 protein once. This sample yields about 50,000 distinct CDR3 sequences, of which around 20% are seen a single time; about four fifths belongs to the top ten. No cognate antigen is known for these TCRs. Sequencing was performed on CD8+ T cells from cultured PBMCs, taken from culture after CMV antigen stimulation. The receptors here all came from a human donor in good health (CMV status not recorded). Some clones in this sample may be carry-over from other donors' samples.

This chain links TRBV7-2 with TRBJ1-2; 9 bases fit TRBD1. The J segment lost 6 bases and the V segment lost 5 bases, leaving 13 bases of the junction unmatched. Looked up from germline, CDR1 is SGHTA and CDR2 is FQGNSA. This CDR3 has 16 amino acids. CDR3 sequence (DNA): TGTGCCAGCAGCCCTCACAGGGGGCCAAGTCCTGATGGCTACACCTTC. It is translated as CASSPHRGPSPDGYTF.

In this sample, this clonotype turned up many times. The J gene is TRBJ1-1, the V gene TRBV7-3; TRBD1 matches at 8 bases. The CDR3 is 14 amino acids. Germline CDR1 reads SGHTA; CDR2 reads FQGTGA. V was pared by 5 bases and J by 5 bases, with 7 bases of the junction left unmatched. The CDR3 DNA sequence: TGTGCCAGCAGCCGAACAGGGGGAGGGACTGAAGCTTTCTTT. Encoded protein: CASSRTGGGTEAFF.

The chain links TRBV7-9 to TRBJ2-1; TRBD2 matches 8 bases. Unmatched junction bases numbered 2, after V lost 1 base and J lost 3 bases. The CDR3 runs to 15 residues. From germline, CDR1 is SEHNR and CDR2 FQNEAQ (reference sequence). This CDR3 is CASSLGAGDYNEQFF. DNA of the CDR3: TGTGCCAGCAGCTTAGGAGCGGGAGACTACAATGAGCAGTTCTTC.

CDR3 in DNA: TGCGCCAGCAGCTTTGACGGTTTCTATGGCTACACCTTC. Its translation: CASSFDGFYGYTF. The chain combines TRBV5-1 with TRBJ1-2; D call uncertain. CDR1 and CDR2 (germline): SGHRS, YFSETQ. The germline V and J ends were trimmed by 2 bases and 4 bases, with 9 bases remaining between them. This CDR3 comprises 13 residues. Complete variable domain (other parts from reference TRBV5-1 and TRBJ1-2): KAGVTQTPRYLIKTRGQQVTLSCSPISGHRSVSWYQQTPGQGLQFLFEYFSETQRNKGNFPGRFSGRQFSNSRSEMNVSTLELGDSALYLCASSFDGFYGYTFGSGTRLTVV.

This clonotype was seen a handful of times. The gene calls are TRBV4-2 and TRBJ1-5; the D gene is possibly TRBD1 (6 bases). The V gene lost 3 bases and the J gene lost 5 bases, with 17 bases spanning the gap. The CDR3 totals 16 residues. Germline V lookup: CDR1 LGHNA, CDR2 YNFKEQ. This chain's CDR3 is CASSHESGAAYQPQHF. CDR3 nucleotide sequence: TGTGCCAGCAGCCATGAATCGGGGGCCGCGTATCAGCCCCAGCATTTT.

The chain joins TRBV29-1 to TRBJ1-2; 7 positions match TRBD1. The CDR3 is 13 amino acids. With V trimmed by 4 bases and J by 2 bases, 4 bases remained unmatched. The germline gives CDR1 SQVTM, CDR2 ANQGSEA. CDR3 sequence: CSVVDRPNYGYTF. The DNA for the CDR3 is TGCAGCGTTGTGGACAGGCCAAACTATGGCTACACCTTC.

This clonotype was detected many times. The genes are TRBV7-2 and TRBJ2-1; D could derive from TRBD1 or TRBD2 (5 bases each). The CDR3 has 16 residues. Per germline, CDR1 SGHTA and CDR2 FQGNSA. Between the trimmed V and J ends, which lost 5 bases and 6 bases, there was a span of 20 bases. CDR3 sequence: CASSPGTAWASNEQFF. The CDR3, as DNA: TGTGCCAGCAGCCCCGGGACCGCTTGGGCCTCCAATGAGCAGTTCTTC.

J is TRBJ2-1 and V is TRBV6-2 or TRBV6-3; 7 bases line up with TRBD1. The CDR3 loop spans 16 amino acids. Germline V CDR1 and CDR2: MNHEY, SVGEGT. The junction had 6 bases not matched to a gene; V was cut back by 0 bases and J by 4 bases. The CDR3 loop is CASSYSDRRLYNEQFF. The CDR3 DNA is TGTGCCAGCAGTTACTCGGACAGGAGGCTGTACAATGAGCAGTTCTTC.

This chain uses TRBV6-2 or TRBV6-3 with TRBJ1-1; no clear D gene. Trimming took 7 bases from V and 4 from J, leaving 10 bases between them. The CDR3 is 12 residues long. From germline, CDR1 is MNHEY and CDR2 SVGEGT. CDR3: CASTGMSTEAFF. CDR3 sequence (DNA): TGTGCCAGCACCGGAATGTCCACTGAAGCTTTCTTT.

This CDR3 is CASSQPGLAKETQYF. The DNA of the CDR3 is TGCGCCAGCAGCCAACCTGGACTAGCTAAAGAGACCCAGTACTTC. The chain carries TRBV4-1 and TRBJ2-5; 8 bases align to TRBD2. This CDR3 has 15 residues. The germline gives CDR1 MGHRA, CDR2 YSYEKL. V lost 2 bases to trimming and J lost 3 bases; unmatched junction nucleotides: 5.

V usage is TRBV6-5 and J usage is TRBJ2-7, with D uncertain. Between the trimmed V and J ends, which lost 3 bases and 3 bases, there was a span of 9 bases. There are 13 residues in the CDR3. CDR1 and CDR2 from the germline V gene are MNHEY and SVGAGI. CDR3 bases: TGTGCCAGCAGTTATTGTCGTCACTACGAGCAGTACTTC. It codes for CASSYCRHYEQYF.

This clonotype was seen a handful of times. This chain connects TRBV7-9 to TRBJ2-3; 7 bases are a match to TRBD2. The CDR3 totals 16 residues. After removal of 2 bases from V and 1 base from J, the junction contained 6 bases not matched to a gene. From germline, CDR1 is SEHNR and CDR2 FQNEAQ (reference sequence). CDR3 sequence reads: CASSLWGSGGTDTQYF. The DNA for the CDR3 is TGTGCCAGCAGCTTATGGGGCAGCGGGGGCACAGATACGCAGTATTTT.

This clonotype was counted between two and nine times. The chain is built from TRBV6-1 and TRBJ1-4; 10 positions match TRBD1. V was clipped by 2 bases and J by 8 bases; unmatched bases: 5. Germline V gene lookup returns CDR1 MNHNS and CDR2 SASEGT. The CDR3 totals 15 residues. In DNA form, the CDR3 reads TGTGCCAGCAGTGAACCCGGGACAGGGGAGGAAAAACTGTTTTTT. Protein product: CASSEPGTGEEKLFF.

The DNA of the CDR3 is TGTGCCAGCAGCCAAGTGACCTCGTTGAACACTGAAGCTTTCTTT. Encoded protein: CASSQVTSLNTEAFF. The gene calls are TRBV14 and TRBJ1-1, with D unclear. This CDR3 spans 15 amino acids. Trimming left V 1 base short and J 0 bases short, with 9 bases between. Germline CDR1 reads SGHDN; CDR2 reads FVKESK. The whole variable domain, filled in from reference TRBV14 and TRBJ1-1, reads EAGVTQFPSHSVIEKGQTVTLRCDPISGHDNLYWYRRVMGKEIKFLLHFVKESKQDESGMPNNRFLAERTGGTYSTLKVQPAELEDSGVYFCASSQVTSLNTEAFFGQGTRLTVV.

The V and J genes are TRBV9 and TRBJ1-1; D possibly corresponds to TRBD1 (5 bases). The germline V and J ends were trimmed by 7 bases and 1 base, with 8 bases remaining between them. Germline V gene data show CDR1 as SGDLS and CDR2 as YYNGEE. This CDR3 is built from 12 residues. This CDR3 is CASGGGNTEAFF. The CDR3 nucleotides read TGTGCCAGCGGGGGAGGGAACACTGAAGCTTTCTTT. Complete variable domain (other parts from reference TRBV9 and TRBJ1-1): DSGVTQTPKHLITATGQRVTLRCSPRSGDLSVYWYQQSLDQGLQFLIQYYNGEERAKGNILERFSAQQFPDLHSELNLSSLELGDSALYFCASGGGNTEAFFGQGTRLTVV.

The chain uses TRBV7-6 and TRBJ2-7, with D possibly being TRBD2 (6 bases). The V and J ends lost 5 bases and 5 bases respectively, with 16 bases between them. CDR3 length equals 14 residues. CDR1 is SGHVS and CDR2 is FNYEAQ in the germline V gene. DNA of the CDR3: TGTGCCAGCAGCCCCCTGGGGGGTAGAAACGAGCAGTACTTC. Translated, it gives CASSPLGGRNEQYF.

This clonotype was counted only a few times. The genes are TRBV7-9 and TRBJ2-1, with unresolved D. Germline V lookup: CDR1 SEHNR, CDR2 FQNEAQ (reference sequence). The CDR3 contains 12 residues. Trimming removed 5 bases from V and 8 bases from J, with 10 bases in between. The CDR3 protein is CASSDRWDEQFF. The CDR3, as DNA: TGTGCCAGCAGCGATCGTTGGGATGAGCAGTTCTTC. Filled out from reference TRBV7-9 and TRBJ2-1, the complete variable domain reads DTGVSQNPRHKITKRGQNVTFRCDPISEHNRLYWYRQTLGQGPEFLTYFQNEAQLEKSRLLSDRFSAERPKGSFSTLEIQRTEQGDSAMYLCASSDRWDEQFFGPGTRLTVL.

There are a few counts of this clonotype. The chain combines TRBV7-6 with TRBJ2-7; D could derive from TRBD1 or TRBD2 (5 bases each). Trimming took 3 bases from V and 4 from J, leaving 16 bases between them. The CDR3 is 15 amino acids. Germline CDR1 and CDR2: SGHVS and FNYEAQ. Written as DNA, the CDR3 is TGTGCCAGCAGCTTGAGAGGGACCGACCCTTACGAGCAGTACTTC. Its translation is CASSLRGTDPYEQYF.

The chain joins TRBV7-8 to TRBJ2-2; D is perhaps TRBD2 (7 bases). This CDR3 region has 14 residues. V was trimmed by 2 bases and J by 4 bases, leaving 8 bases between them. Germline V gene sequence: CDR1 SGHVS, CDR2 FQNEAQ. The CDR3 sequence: CASSLRGGTGELFF. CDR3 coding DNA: TGTGCCAGCAGCTTAAGGGGGGGCACCGGGGAGCTGTTTTTT. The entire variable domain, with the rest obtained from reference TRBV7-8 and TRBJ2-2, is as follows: GAGVSQSPRYKVAKRGQDVALRCDPISGHVSLFWYQQALGQGPEFLTYFQNEAQLDKSGLPSDRFFAERPEGSVSTLKIQRTQQEDSAVYLCASSLRGGTGELFFGEGSRLTVL.

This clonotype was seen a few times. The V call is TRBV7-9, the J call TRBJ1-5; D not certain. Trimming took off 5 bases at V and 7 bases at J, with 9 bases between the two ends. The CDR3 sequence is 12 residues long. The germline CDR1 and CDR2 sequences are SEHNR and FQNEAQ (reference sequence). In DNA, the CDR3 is TGTGCCAGCAGCCCGGATGACCAGCCCCAGCATTTT. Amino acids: CASSPDDQPQHF.

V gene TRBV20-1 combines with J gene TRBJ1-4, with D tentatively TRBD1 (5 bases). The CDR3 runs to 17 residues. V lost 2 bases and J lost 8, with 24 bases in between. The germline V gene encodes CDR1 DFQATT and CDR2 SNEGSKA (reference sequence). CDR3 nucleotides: TGCAGTGCTAGACTTACTTACTGGGAGGGGCCCAGAGAAAAACTGTTTTTT. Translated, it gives CSARLTYWEGPREKLFF.

The CDR3 region has the DNA TGTGCCAGCAGTTTCCTAGGGACAGGGGGCGTGAATCAGCCCCAGCATTTT. This gives the protein CASSFLGTGGVNQPQHF. The chain combines TRBV27 with TRBJ1-5; 12 bases are a match to TRBD1. The V and J ends lost 3 bases and 4 bases, in that order; junction bases with no gene match: 7. Per the germline V gene, CDR1 is MNHEY and CDR2 is SMNVEV (reference sequence). The CDR3 consists of 17 residues.

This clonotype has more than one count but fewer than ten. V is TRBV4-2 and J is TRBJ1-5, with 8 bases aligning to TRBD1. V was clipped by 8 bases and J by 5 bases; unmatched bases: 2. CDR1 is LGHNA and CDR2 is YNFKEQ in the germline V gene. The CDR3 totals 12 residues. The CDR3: CASGQGDQPQHF. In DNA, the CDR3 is TGTGCCAGCGGACAGGGAGATCAGCCCCAGCATTTT.